Each of the 18 T cell receptor beta chains below was sequenced from the same sample in a study of T cells in narcolepsy (dated by TCRdb to 2016 to 2019). Library preparation used the immunoSEQ multiplex PCR assay. The table comes from immuneACCESS by way of TCRdb, which keeps in-frame sequences with V and J called. Part of the clones is missing from these tables; in studies checked, under half for an unresolved V gene and the rest for unknown reasons. For this sample there are some 20,000 clones; 83% appear just once. 1.5% to 2% of the sample goes to the ten largest clones. Sequencing was done on a sample of memory (CD45RA-) CD4+ T cells from blood. Explained via the paper, the cell subset or site label denotes: memory T cells sorted ex vivo from peripheral blood. The receptors were gathered from a human donor in good health.

This clone was seen a handful of times. V and J are TRBV6-5 and TRBJ2-7, with 9 positions matching TRBD1. The germline V gene encodes CDR1 MNHEY and CDR2 SVGAGI. The CDR3 is 12 residues long. J gave up 10 bases and V 5 bases, and 6 bases lay outside the gene matches. As DNA, the CDR3 is TGTGCCAGCAGTCCCGGACAGGGGAGACAGTACTTC. This gives the protein CASSPGQGRQYF.

The gene calls are TRBV27 and TRBJ1-5; D gene unclear. From germline, CDR1 is MNHEY and CDR2 SMNVEV (reference sequence). CDR3 length: 13 residues. V was clipped by 4 bases and J by 4 bases, with 8 bases between them. The CDR3 region is CASSYSRNQPQHF. CDR3 nucleotides: TGTGCCAGCAGTTACTCGAGAAATCAGCCCCAGCATTTT.

V usage is TRBV7-2 and J usage is TRBJ2-1; 14 positions match TRBD2. Germline-derived CDR1 and CDR2 are SGHTA and FQGNSA. V trimming: 4 bases; J trimming: 6 bases; junction bases outside the gene matches: 5. The CDR3 runs 16 residues. CDR3 nucleotides: TGTGCCAGCAGCTACCGACTAGCGGGGGGGCTCAATGAGCAGTTCTTC. Translation gives CASSYRLAGGLNEQFF.

The gene calls are TRBV10-2 and TRBJ2-5; 7 bases fit TRBD1. The V segment lost 0 bases and the J segment 7 bases; nucleotides outside the gene matches: 11. The CDR3 totals 16 residues. CDR1 WSHSY and CDR2 SAAADI come from the germline V gene. In DNA, the CDR3 is TGCGCCAGCAGTGAGTCTTGGAGGCCAGGGGGTTCGACCCAGTACTTC. It is translated as CASSESWRPGGSTQYF.

This clone occurred once. This chain uses TRBV4-3 with TRBJ1-6; tentatively, D is TRBD1 (5 bases). Trimming removed 0 bases from V and 5 bases from J, with 11 bases in between. CDR1 is LGHNA and CDR2 is YSLEER in the germline V gene. The CDR3 consists of 16 residues. DNA for the CDR3: TGCGCCAGCAGCCAAGATTGGGGGAGCAATAATTCACCCCTCCACTTT. Protein sequence: CASSQDWGSNNSPLHF.

This clone was detected a few times. V gene TRBV5-4 combines with J gene TRBJ2-7; perhaps TRBD2 as D (5 bases). V lost 1 base, J lost 0 bases, and 8 bases lay in between. This CDR3 has 14 amino acids. Germline-derived CDR1 and CDR2 are SGHNT and YYREEE (reference sequence). CDR3 coding DNA: TGTGCCAGCAGCTTGCGGGGATTCTCCTACGAGCAGTACTTC. Translation gives CASSLRGFSYEQYF. The whole variable domain, filled in from reference TRBV5-4 and TRBJ2-7, reads ETGVTQSPTHLIKTRGQQVTLRCSSQSGHNTVSWYQQALGQGPQFIFQYYREEENGRGNFPPRFSGLQFPNYSSELNVNALELDDSALYLCASSLRGFSYEQYFGPGTRLTVT.

This rearrangement joins TRBV28 to TRBJ1-6; D unclear. In germline, CDR1 is MDHEN, CDR2 SYDVKM. The V and J ends lost 6 bases and 2 bases respectively, with 8 bases between them. The CDR3 loop spans 14 amino acids. The CDR3 protein is CASRGRTYNSPLHF. The CDR3 nucleotides read TGTGCCAGCAGGGGTCGCACCTATAATTCACCCCTCCACTTT.

This clone has just one count. The V gene is TRBV5-1, the J gene TRBJ2-1; TRBD2 aligns across 11 bases. The CDR3 contains 16 residues. J gave up 1 base and V 4 bases, and 4 bases lay outside the gene matches. Germline values: CDR1 SGHRS, CDR2 YFSETQ. The CDR3 sequence: CASSPGLAGSYNEQFF. In DNA form, the CDR3 reads TGCGCCAGCAGCCCTGGACTAGCGGGTTCCTACAATGAGCAGTTCTTC.

The chain combines TRBV4-3 with TRBJ2-3, with D possibly being TRBD2 (6 bases). V was clipped by 3 bases and J by 3 bases, with 13 bases between them. Germline V CDR1 and CDR2: LGHNA, YSLEER. The CDR3 runs to 15 residues. The CDR3: CASSQTDGGTDTQYF. Written as DNA, the CDR3 is TGCGCCAGCAGCCAGACGGACGGGGGTACAGATACGCAGTATTTT.

This rearrangement joins TRBV27 to TRBJ2-5; D gene unclear. Germline-derived CDR1 and CDR2 are MNHEY and SMNVEV (reference sequence). V lost 1 base and J lost 5, with 11 bases in between. The CDR3 extends over 14 amino acids. In DNA, the CDR3 is TGTGCCAGCAGTTTATTTTCTTTCGGGGAGACCCAGTACTTC. It yields the protein CASSLFSFGETQYF.

The V gene is TRBV5-1, the J gene TRBJ2-7, with D perhaps TRBD1 or TRBD2 (5 bases each). The CDR3 totals 14 residues. Trimming left V 1 base short and J 3 bases short, with 11 bases between. Germline V lookup: CDR1 SGHRS, CDR2 YFSETQ. CDR3 in DNA: TGCGCCAGCAGCTTGCGAGGGGATTTCTACGAGCAGTACTTC. Translating gives CASSLRGDFYEQYF.

V and J are TRBV18 and TRBJ1-1; D not certain. CDR1 and CDR2 from the germline V gene are KGHSH and LQKENI. Trimming shortened V by 1 base and J by 5 bases, and 23 bases separated the two germline ends. The CDR3 totals 18 residues. In DNA form, the CDR3 reads TGTGCCAGCTCACCACTTGAAGGCGCAGTCGGATTGGGAACTGAAGCTTTCTTT. It translates to CASSPLEGAVGLGTEAFF. Complete variable domain (other parts from reference TRBV18 and TRBJ1-1): NAGVMQNPRHLVRRRGQEARLRCSPMKGHSHVYWYRQLPEEGLKFMVYLQKENIIDESGMPKERFSAEFPKEGPSILRIQQVVRGDSAAYFCASSPLEGAVGLGTEAFFGQGTRLTVV.

The chain links TRBV6-5 to TRBJ1-2, with 10 positions matching TRBD1. Germline V gives CDR1 MNHEY, CDR2 SVGAGI. The V gene end was trimmed by 8 bases and the J gene end by 5 bases; junction bases not matched to a gene: 5. CDR3 size: 13 residues. CDR3 residues: CASAPGQGYGYTF. The CDR3 DNA reads TGTGCCAGCGCCCCGGGACAGGGGTATGGCTACACCTTC.

This clone was recorded only once. The CDR3 loop reads CASSSAGITDTQYF. The CDR3 nucleotides read TGCGCCTCCAGTTCAGCAGGCATCACAGATACGCAGTATTTT. The J gene is TRBJ2-3, the V gene TRBV5-1; D gene unclear. This CDR3 has 14 residues. Germline assignment: CDR1 SGHRS and CDR2 YFSETQ. With 10 bases removed from V and 2 bases from J, the gap between germline ends came to 17 bases.

A single count supports this clone. The genes are TRBV10-3 and TRBJ2-6, with 7 bases lining up with TRBD1. Germline trimming cut 8 bases from V and 0 bases from J; bases unmatched to any gene: 4. CDR1 is ENHRY, CDR2 SYGVKD, per germline. The CDR3 is 15 amino acids. The CDR3 reads CAIGQVLSGANVLTF. CDR3 DNA: TGTGCCATCGGACAGGTCCTCTCTGGGGCCAACGTCCTGACTTTC.

This clone was found once. J is TRBJ1-5 and V is TRBV5-8; TRBD1 might be the D (5 bases). Germline CDR1 reads SGHTS; CDR2 reads YDEGEE. The CDR3 loop spans 13 amino acids. V lost 2 bases to trimming and J lost 4 bases, with 7 bases between them. The CDR3 nucleotides read TGTGCCAGCAGCTTACACAGGAATCAGCCCCAGCATTTT. Its protein is CASSLHRNQPQHF.

V is TRBV5-6 and J is TRBJ2-3; D may be TRBD1 (5 bases). V was cut by 2 bases and J by 5 bases, with 9 bases left in between. The CDR3 runs to 13 residues. Germline loops: CDR1 SGHDT, CDR2 YYEEEE. The CDR3, as DNA: TGTGCCAGCAGCTTCGACAGAGTAGATACGCAGTATTTT. The encoded protein is CASSFDRVDTQYF.

This clone was counted once. The chain employs TRBV9 and TRBJ2-5; the D is unclear. V was pared by 1 base and J by 4 bases, with 8 bases between. The CDR3 has 13 amino acids. Per germline, CDR1 SGDLS and CDR2 YYNGEE. CDR3 nucleotides: TGTGCCAGCAGCGTAAGCTTGGGAGAGACCCAGTACTTC. Residues: CASSVSLGETQYF. The full variable domain, rest sourced from reference TRBV9 and TRBJ2-5, is DSGVTQTPKHLITATGQRVTLRCSPRSGDLSVYWYQQSLDQGLQFLIQYYNGEERAKGNILERFSAQQFPDLHSELNLSSLELGDSALYFCASSVSLGETQYFGPGTRLLVL.